The 28 T cell receptor beta chains below all came from one sample that was sequenced in a study of blood T cell repertoires in COVID-19. Clones were sequenced by immunoSEQ multiplex PCR, and TCRdb holds only the in-frame ones, with some missing. The sample has about 150,000 clones, over 75% seen once. What was sequenced was peripheral blood. These receptors were obtained from a man aged 18 to 35 with COVID-19, enrolled during active disease.

On this clone: One junction end disagrees with the germline gene, perhaps due to a read error. The chain combines TRBV7-9 with TRBJ1-4; unclear D gene. CDR1 SEHNR and CDR2 FQNEAQ come from the germline V gene (reference sequence). The CDR3 extends over 14 amino acids. CDR3 sequence reads: CASSLAKENEKLLF. For the CDR3, the DNA is TGTGCCAGCAGCTTAGCCAAAGAGAATGAAAAACTGCTTTTT.

This clone came up a few times. This rearrangement joins TRBV5-4 to TRBJ2-1, with D possibly being TRBD1 (6 bases). Trimming pared 4 bases from V and 4 bases from J, leaving 18 bases between. Germline CDR1 reads SGHNT; CDR2 reads YYREEE (reference sequence). The CDR3 contains 16 residues. In DNA form, the CDR3 reads TGTGCCAGCAGCCCGAGGGCCAGGGGCCTATACAATGAGCAGTTCTTC. This gives the protein CASSPRARGLYNEQFF.

The chain combines TRBV28 with TRBJ2-7; D is undetermined. The V end was cut by 6 bases, the J end by 6 bases, with 12 bases between. The length of the CDR3 is 12 residues. Germline CDR1 and CDR2: MDHEN and SYDVKM. This CDR3 is CASSRYYSEQYF. The DNA for the CDR3 is TGTGCCAGCAGCCGATACTATTCCGAGCAGTACTTC. The variable domain in full, completed from reference TRBV28 and TRBJ2-7, reads DVKVTQSSRYLVKRTGEKVFLECVQDMDHENMFWYRQDPGLGLRLIYFSYDVKMKEKGDIPEGYSVSREKKERFSLILESASTNQTSMYLCASSRYYSEQYFGPGTRLTVT.

The rearrangement joins TRBV6-2 or TRBV6-3 to TRBJ2-2; 14 bases fit TRBD2. The germline gives CDR1 MNHEY, CDR2 SVGEGT. J gave up 4 bases and V 1 base, and 2 bases lay outside the gene matches. CDR3 size: 17 residues. In nucleotides, the CDR3 is TGTGCCAGCAGTTACTTGGGACTAGCGGGAGCCACCGGGGAGCTGTTTTTT. Its translation: CASSYLGLAGATGELFF.

V gene TRBV10-3 combines with J gene TRBJ2-5; a possible D gene is TRBD2 (6 bases). Per the germline V gene, CDR1 is ENHRY and CDR2 is SYGVKD. The CDR3 length is 14 residues. Trimming removed 10 bases from V and 4 bases from J, with 19 bases in between. The CDR3: CATLGTPGRETQYF. The CDR3 coding sequence is TGTGCCACCTTGGGCACTCCCGGGAGAGAGACCCAGTACTTC.

The CDR3 region is CASSLGTSRNYEQYF. The CDR3 region has the DNA TGTGCCAGCAGCTTGGGTACTAGCCGTAACTACGAGCAGTACTTC. The chain employs TRBV5-4 and TRBJ2-7; D might be TRBD2 (6 bases). The CDR3 loop spans 15 amino acids. The V end was cut by 0 bases, the J end by 3 bases, with 13 bases between. Germline V CDR1 and CDR2: SGHNT, YYREEE (reference sequence).

DNA of the CDR3: TGTGCCAGCAGTTCCATTAACACTGAAGCTTTCTTT. Its protein is CASSSINTEAFF. This chain links TRBV28 with TRBJ1-1; D is undetermined. V shed 4 bases and J shed 2 bases, with 5 bases lying between them. Germline V gene lookup returns CDR1 MDHEN and CDR2 SYDVKM. The CDR3 consists of 12 residues. Looking up the rest from reference TRBV28 and TRBJ1-1 gives the full variable domain: DVKVTQSSRYLVKRTGEKVFLECVQDMDHENMFWYRQDPGLGLRLIYFSYDVKMKEKGDIPEGYSVSREKKERFSLILESASTNQTSMYLCASSSINTEAFFGQGTRLTVV.

The chain is built from TRBV7-2 and TRBJ2-1; D unresolved. The CDR3 extends over 14 amino acids. CDR1 and CDR2 from the germline V gene are SGHTA and FQGNSA. Trimming cost V 0 bases and J 4 bases, with 7 bases left between them. The DNA for the CDR3 is TGTGCCAGCAGCTTAGCGACTGGGTACAATGAGCAGTTCTTC. Translated: CASSLATGYNEQFF.

In this sample, this clone turned up once. This sequence joins TRBV29-1 and TRBJ2-7; TRBD2 is a possible D gene (6 bases). The CDR3 is 15 amino acids. Trimming took off 0 bases at V and 3 bases at J, with 15 bases between the two ends. The V gene's germline CDR1 is SQVTM and CDR2 ANQGSEA. The CDR3 sequence is CSVEDGVAENYEQYF. CDR3 bases: TGCAGCGTTGAAGATGGGGTAGCGGAGAACTACGAGCAGTACTTC.

V usage is TRBV7-9 and J usage is TRBJ2-7; a weak D match, TRBD2 (6 bases). V was clipped by 6 bases and J by 4 bases, with 22 bases between them. CDR1 is SEHNR, CDR2 FQNEAQ, per germline (reference sequence). This CDR3 contains 16 residues. The CDR3 region is CASSSPRRGHLYEQYF. In nucleotides, the CDR3 is TGTGCCAGCAGTTCCCCCCGGAGGGGCCACCTTTACGAGCAGTACTTC.

The rearrangement links TRBV7-8 to TRBJ2-7; TRBD1 agrees at 8 bases. V dropped 6 bases and J dropped 4; count of bases not matched to a gene: 11. The CDR3 is 15 amino acids. The germline V gene has CDR1 SGHVS and CDR2 FQNEAQ. The CDR3 spells CASRSLQGDAYEQYF. Written as DNA, the CDR3 is TGTGCCAGCAGGTCCCTACAGGGGGACGCTTACGAGCAGTACTTC.

The chain has TRBV28 and TRBJ1-2; 9 bases are shared with TRBD1. CDR3 length equals 13 residues. Unmatched junction bases numbered 5, after V lost 6 bases and J lost 6 bases. Germline V gene lookup returns CDR1 MDHEN and CDR2 SYDVKM. The chain's CDR3 is CASRRDRDNGYTF. The CDR3 nucleotides are TGTGCCAGCAGGAGGGACAGGGATAATGGCTACACCTTC.

CDR3 in DNA: TGTGCCAGCAGTTCATATTCTAGGGGGTTGGAGACCCAGTACTTC. The encoded protein is CASSSYSRGLETQYF. The rearrangement links TRBV28 to TRBJ2-5; a possible D gene is TRBD1 (6 bases). The V end was cut by 4 bases, the J end by 5 bases, with 17 bases between. The CDR3 consists of 15 residues. Germline CDR1 and CDR2: MDHEN and SYDVKM. Combining the CDR3 with reference TRBV28 and TRBJ2-5 gives the whole variable domain DVKVTQSSRYLVKRTGEKVFLECVQDMDHENMFWYRQDPGLGLRLIYFSYDVKMKEKGDIPEGYSVSREKKERFSLILESASTNQTSMYLCASSSYSRGLETQYFGPGTRLLVL.

The V call is TRBV7-2, the J call TRBJ2-7; tentative D call: TRBD2 (5 bases). The CDR3 has 15 amino acids. The V end lost 4 bases, the J end lost 0 bases, and 13 bases lay between the germline ends. In germline, CDR1 is SGHTA, CDR2 FQGNSA. The CDR3 DNA sequence: TGTGCCAGCAGCTCTCCTGGCGGGCCCTCCTACGAGCAGTACTTC. It specifies CASSSPGGPSYEQYF.

The chain uses TRBV19 and TRBJ1-6; 7 bases are shared with TRBD1. V lost 5 bases to trimming and J lost 6 bases; unmatched junction nucleotides: 7. There are 15 residues in the CDR3. Germline V gene data show CDR1 as LNHDA and CDR2 as SQIVND (reference sequence). CDR3 nucleotides: TGTGCCAGTAGTCCCGGACAGGCTCCTAATTCACCCCTCCACTTT. This sequence encodes CASSPGQAPNSPLHF.

J is TRBJ2-7 and V is TRBV9, with TRBD2 matching 10 bases. In germline, CDR1 is SGDLS, CDR2 YYNGEE. The ends lost 3 bases at V and 6 bases at J; junction bases unmatched: 6. This CDR3 region has 14 residues. The CDR3 protein is CASSGGLAASEQYF. The CDR3 DNA reads as TGTGCCAGCAGCGGAGGACTAGCGGCTTCCGAGCAGTACTTC.

The V and J genes are TRBV19 and TRBJ1-1; 8 bases map to TRBD1. The CDR3 contains 12 residues. The J segment lost 4 bases and the V segment lost 10 bases, leaving 5 bases of the junction unmatched. Germline V CDR1 and CDR2: LNHDA, SQIVND (reference sequence). For the CDR3, the DNA is TGTGCCACCCGACAGGGGCGCACTGAAGCTTTCTTT. Its translation is CATRQGRTEAFF. The full variable domain, rest sourced from reference TRBV19 and TRBJ1-1, is DGGITQSPKYLFRKEGQNVTLSCEQNLNHDAMYWYRQDPGQGLRLIYYSQIVNDFQKGDIAEGYSVSREKKESFPLTVTSAQKNPTAFYLCATRQGRTEAFFGQGTRLTVV.

This chain uses TRBV28 with TRBJ2-1; 7 bases are shared with TRBD1. The CDR3 extends over 17 amino acids. V was pared by 3 bases and J by 0 bases, with 8 bases of the junction left unmatched. From germline, CDR1 is MDHEN and CDR2 SYDVKM. CDR3 sequence reads: CASSFSKGQSSYNEQFF. The CDR3 nucleotides read TGTGCCAGCAGTTTCTCCAAGGGACAGAGCTCCTACAATGAGCAGTTCTTC.

CDR3 protein: CASSPYPVFGNQPQHF. The CDR3 coding sequence is TGTGCCAGCAGTCCATACCCAGTCTTCGGCAATCAGCCCCAGCATTTT. The chain links TRBV27 to TRBJ1-5; D not certain. Germline assignment: CDR1 MNHEY and CDR2 SMNVEV (reference sequence). Trimming pared 5 bases from V and 2 bases from J, leaving 16 bases between. The CDR3 is 16 amino acids.

The V gene is TRBV9, the J gene TRBJ1-6; tentatively, D is TRBD1 (6 bases). This CDR3 region has 14 residues. Trimming took 0 bases from V and 10 from J, leaving 11 bases between them. The germline CDR1 and CDR2 sequences are SGDLS and YYNGEE. The CDR3 loop reads CASSVGDKESPLHF. The DNA for the CDR3 is TGTGCCAGCAGCGTAGGGGACAAGGAATCACCCCTCCACTTT.

The chain is built from TRBV2 and TRBJ2-3, with 7 nucleotides matching TRBD1. The trim removed 6 bases at V and 1 base at J, leaving 7 bases unmatched. CDR3 length: 15 amino acids. Germline V lookup: CDR1 SNHLY, CDR2 FYNNEI. The DNA of the CDR3 is TGTGCCAGCAGCCCGGACAGGTTAGGCACAGATACGCAGTATTTT. Protein product: CASSPDRLGTDTQYF.

The CDR3, as DNA: TGTGCCAGCAGTTTGGGACAGGCCGCCTACGAGCAGTACTTC. Translating gives CASSLGQAAYEQYF. The chain couples TRBV27 to TRBJ2-7; 8 positions match TRBD1. The ends lost 3 bases at V and 2 bases at J; junction bases unmatched: 3. This CDR3 has 14 amino acids. Germline values: CDR1 MNHEY, CDR2 SMNVEV (reference sequence).

The chain employs TRBV3-1 (or the pseudogene TRBV3-2) and TRBJ1-1; a possible D gene is TRBD1 (5 bases). With 4 bases removed from V and 7 bases from J, the gap between germline ends came to 19 bases. Per the germline V gene, CDR1 is LGHDT and CDR2 is YNNKEL (reference sequence). The CDR3 has 15 residues. Here the CDR3 reads CASSRSVSQGFEAFF. CDR3 nucleotide sequence: TGTGCCAGCAGCCGGTCTGTCAGTCAGGGTTTTGAAGCTTTCTTT.

This clone came up a few times. The V call is TRBV2, the J call TRBJ1-1; D call uncertain. Germline CDR1 SNHLY, CDR2 FYNNEI. V dropped 2 bases and J dropped 3 bases, with 19 bases sitting between them. The CDR3 runs to 17 residues. CDR3 loop: CASSERDPRWRDTEAFF. CDR3 in DNA: TGTGCCAGCAGTGAAAGAGACCCGCGATGGAGAGACACTGAAGCTTTCTTT. The whole variable domain, remainder taken from reference TRBV2 and TRBJ1-1, is EPEVTQTPSHQVTQMGQEVILRCVPISNHLYFYWYRQILGQKVEFLVSFYNNEISEKSEIFDDQFSVERPDGSNFTLKIRSTKLEDSAMYFCASSERDPRWRDTEAFFGQGTRLTVV.

The chain links TRBV5-1 to TRBJ1-6; possible D gene TRBD1, 5 bases. Deletions cut 4 bases from V and 10 bases from J, with 21 bases between. CDR1 SGHRS and CDR2 YFSETQ come from the germline V gene. The CDR3 extends over 16 amino acids. CDR3 sequence reads: CASSQYGTTRESPLHF. The CDR3 nucleotides are TGCGCCAGCAGCCAGTACGGGACTACCAGGGAATCACCCCTCCACTTT.

CDR3 in amino acids: CASSPTGQLAGGEQFF. CDR3 sequence (DNA): TGTGCCAGTAGCCCAACGGGACAGTTGGCAGGGGGAGAGCAGTTCTTC. This chain links TRBV19 with TRBJ2-1; TRBD1 agrees at 7 bases. Looked up from germline, CDR1 is LNHDA and CDR2 is SQIVND (reference sequence). The CDR3 has 16 residues. Trimming took 6 bases from V and 10 from J; bases not matched to a gene: 18.

Comments on this clone: Other DNA sequences in the sample encode the same CDR3. V usage is TRBV7-9 and J usage is TRBJ1-6; no definite D call. The germline gives CDR1 SEHNR, CDR2 FQNEAQ (reference sequence). V lost 1 base to trimming and J lost 7 bases, with 5 bases between them. This CDR3 has 13 amino acids. The CDR3 nucleotides read TGTGCCAGCAGCTTAGTATCGAATTCACCCCTCCACTTT. Translating it yields CASSLVSNSPLHF.

The chain is built from TRBV30 and TRBJ2-7; D not certain. Germline-derived CDR1 and CDR2 are GTSNPN and SVGIG (reference sequence). The CDR3 length is 12 residues. V was shortened by 1 base and J by 2 bases, with 6 bases between the two germline ends. This CDR3 is CAWSAGPYEQYF. CDR3 sequence (DNA): TGTGCCTGGAGTGCAGGTCCCTACGAGCAGTACTTC. Drawing the rest from reference TRBV30 and TRBJ2-7, the complete variable domain is SQTIHQWPATLVQPVGSPLSLECTVEGTSNPNLYWYRQAAGRGLQLLFYSVGIGQISSEVPQNLSASRPQDRQFILSSKKLLLSDSGFYLCAWSAGPYEQYFGPGTRLTVT.